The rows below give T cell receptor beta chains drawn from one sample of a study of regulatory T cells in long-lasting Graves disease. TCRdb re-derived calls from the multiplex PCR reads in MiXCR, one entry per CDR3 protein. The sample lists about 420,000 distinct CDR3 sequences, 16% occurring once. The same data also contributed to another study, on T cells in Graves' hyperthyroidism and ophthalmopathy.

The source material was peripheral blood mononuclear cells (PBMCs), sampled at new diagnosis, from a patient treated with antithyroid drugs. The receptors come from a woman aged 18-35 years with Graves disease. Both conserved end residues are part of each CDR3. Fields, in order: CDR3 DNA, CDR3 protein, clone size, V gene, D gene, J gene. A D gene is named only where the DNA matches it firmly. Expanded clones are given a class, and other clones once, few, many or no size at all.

CDR3nt: TGTGCCAGCAGAGAACATATTAACTATGGCTACACCTTC
CDR3aa: CASREHINYGYTF
abundance: many
v_gene: TRBV6-2/TRBV6-3
d_gene: -
j_gene: TRBJ1-2

CDR3nt: TGTGCCAGCAGTGGCGACGGAGAGAACACTGAAGCTTTCTTT
CDR3aa: CASSGDGENTEAFF
abundance: many
v_gene: TRBV2
d_gene: -
j_gene: TRBJ1-1

CDR3nt: TGTGCCTGGAGTGTAAGCGGGACAGGAGATACGCAGTATTTT
CDR3aa: CAWSVSGTGDTQYF
abundance: -
v_gene: TRBV30
d_gene: -
j_gene: TRBJ2-3

CDR3nt: TGTGCCAGCAGAGGGACTCTGCAAGAGACCCAGTACTTC
CDR3aa: CASRGTLQETQYF
abundance: -
v_gene: TRBV28
d_gene: -
j_gene: TRBJ2-5

CDR3nt: TGTGCCAGCAGCGGGAGGGCGAACATTCAGTACTTC
CDR3aa: CASSGRANIQYF
abundance: -
v_gene: TRBV7-9
d_gene: TRBD2
j_gene: TRBJ2-4

CDR3nt: TGTGCCAGCAAGGGGACTTCTACCTCTTATGAGCAGTTCTTC
CDR3aa: CASKGTSTSYEQFF
abundance: many
v_gene: TRBV28
d_gene: -
j_gene: TRBJ2-1

CDR3nt: TGCAGTGCTAGAGATCGGTTCTGGCTTGGCAATCAGCCCCAGCATTTT
CDR3aa: CSARDRFWLGNQPQHF
abundance: -
v_gene: TRBV20-1
d_gene: -
j_gene: TRBJ1-5

CDR3nt: TGCGCCAGCAGCTTGGCCGGGGGACCGGGTTTCCCCTACGAGCAGTACTTC
CDR3aa: CASSLAGGPGFPYEQYF
abundance: -
v_gene: TRBV5-1
d_gene: -
j_gene: TRBJ2-7

CDR3nt: TGTGCCAGCAGCCGCCTTGGGGATACGCAGTATTTT
CDR3aa: CASSRLGDTQYF
abundance: many
v_gene: TRBV3-1
d_gene: -
j_gene: TRBJ2-3

CDR3nt: TGTGCCAGTAGTATGAAGGGGTTAAACAATGAGCAGTTCTTC
CDR3aa: CASSMKGLNNEQFF
abundance: -
v_gene: TRBV19
d_gene: -
j_gene: TRBJ2-1

CDR3nt: TGTGCCAGCAGCTTAGCGGGAACAGGGGATTCACCCCTCCACTTT
CDR3aa: CASSLAGTGDSPLHF
abundance: -
v_gene: TRBV7-2
d_gene: TRBD1
j_gene: TRBJ1-6

CDR3nt: TGTGCCACCAGTGGTCTGGGATCTAGGGAGGAGTTCTTC
CDR3aa: CATSGLGSREEFF
abundance: -
v_gene: TRBV24-1
d_gene: -
j_gene: TRBJ2-1

CDR3nt: TGTGCCAGCAGTGAAGGAGGCAGGGTTTTAGGCGCTTTCTTT
CDR3aa: CASSEGGRVLGAFF
abundance: few
v_gene: TRBV6-2/TRBV6-3
d_gene: -
j_gene: TRBJ1-1

CDR3nt: TGTGCCAGCAGCTTAGCATTGGCAGGGGGTAACGAAAAACTGTTTTTT
CDR3aa: CASSLALAGGNEKLFF
abundance: -
v_gene: TRBV7-9
d_gene: TRBD1
j_gene: TRBJ1-4

CDR3nt: TGCGCCAGCAGACTCGGGACTTCGAACACCGGGGAGCTGTTTTTT
CDR3aa: CASRLGTSNTGELFF
abundance: few
v_gene: TRBV5-1
d_gene: -
j_gene: TRBJ2-2

CDR3nt: TGTGCCAGCAGCTGGGAGGGGACCGGGGAGCTGTTTTTT
CDR3aa: CASSWEGTGELFF
abundance: many
v_gene: TRBV13
d_gene: TRBD2
j_gene: TRBJ2-2

CDR3nt: TGTGCCAGCAAACCAGGGGATGGCACCGGGGAGCTGTTTTTT
CDR3aa: CASKPGDGTGELFF
abundance: -
v_gene: TRBV2
d_gene: -
j_gene: TRBJ2-2

CDR3nt: TGTGCCAGCAGTTTAGCGGGGCAGGGGGTGAAAAACGAGCAGTACTTC
CDR3aa: CASSLAGQGVKNEQYF
abundance: many
v_gene: TRBV12-3/TRBV12-4
d_gene: TRBD1
j_gene: TRBJ2-7

CDR3nt: TGTGCCAGCAGTGGACTAGCGGGGACCACAGATACGCAGTATTTT
CDR3aa: CASSGLAGTTDTQYF
abundance: few
v_gene: TRBV6-1
d_gene: TRBD2
j_gene: TRBJ2-3

CDR3nt: TGTGCCAGCAGTTACTCGCTAGCGGGAGGGCCCCAAGATACGCAGTATTTT
CDR3aa: CASSYSLAGGPQDTQYF
abundance: -
v_gene: TRBV6-2/TRBV6-3
d_gene: TRBD2
j_gene: TRBJ2-3

CDR3nt: TGTGCCAGCAGTGGACAGGGGGCTCAACTCTATGGCTACACCTTC
CDR3aa: CASSGQGAQLYGYTF
abundance: many
v_gene: TRBV2
d_gene: TRBD1
j_gene: TRBJ1-2

CDR3nt: TGTGCCAGCAGACGTCGACGGGGACTAGAGACCCAGTACTTC
CDR3aa: CASRRRRGLETQYF
abundance: many
v_gene: TRBV28
d_gene: -
j_gene: TRBJ2-5